The 2 T cell receptor beta chains presented below share a single source sample, sequenced in a study of a mutant IDH1 vaccine in newly diagnosed glioma. Their target antigens are unknown. The assay was immunoSEQ multiplex PCR, and TCRdb's table has in-frame clones only and misses some. This sample yields 50,000 to 70,000 clones, of which 83% are seen a single time; more than 3% belongs to the top ten. Sample time point: week 47, end of study. One vaccine dose held 300 ug of mutant IDH1 20-mer peptide and came with topical imiquimod. The sequencing used PBMCs, collected from a glioma patient whose treatment included an IDH1 peptide vaccine. Every receptor here comes from a woman aged 50 to 65 with glioma.

The rearrangement links TRBV2 to TRBJ1-4; 8 bases line up with TRBD1. The CDR3 totals 14 residues. Looked up from germline, CDR1 is SNHLY and CDR2 is FYNNEI. Trimming took 7 bases from V and 8 from J; bases not matched to a gene: 9. The CDR3 coding sequence is TGTGCCAGCACCCCGGGACAGGCGGCCGAAAAACTGTTTTTT. Amino acid sequence: CASTPGQAAEKLFF. The entire variable domain, with the rest obtained from reference TRBV2 and TRBJ1-4, is as follows: EPEVTQTPSHQVTQMGQEVILRCVPISNHLYFYWYRQILGQKVEFLVSFYNNEISEKSEIFDDQFSVERPDGSNFTLKIRSTKLEDSAMYFCASTPGQAAEKLFFGSGTQLSVL.

This sequence joins TRBV19 and TRBJ1-6; 9 nucleotides line up with TRBD1. The ends lost 5 bases at V and 6 bases at J; junction bases unmatched: 8. Germline CDR1 is LNHDA and CDR2 is SQIVND (reference sequence). The length of the CDR3 is 16 residues. The DNA of the CDR3 is TGTGCCAGTAGTCGATCACCGGGACAGGGTAATTCACCCCTCCACTTT. This encodes CASSRSPGQGNSPLHF.